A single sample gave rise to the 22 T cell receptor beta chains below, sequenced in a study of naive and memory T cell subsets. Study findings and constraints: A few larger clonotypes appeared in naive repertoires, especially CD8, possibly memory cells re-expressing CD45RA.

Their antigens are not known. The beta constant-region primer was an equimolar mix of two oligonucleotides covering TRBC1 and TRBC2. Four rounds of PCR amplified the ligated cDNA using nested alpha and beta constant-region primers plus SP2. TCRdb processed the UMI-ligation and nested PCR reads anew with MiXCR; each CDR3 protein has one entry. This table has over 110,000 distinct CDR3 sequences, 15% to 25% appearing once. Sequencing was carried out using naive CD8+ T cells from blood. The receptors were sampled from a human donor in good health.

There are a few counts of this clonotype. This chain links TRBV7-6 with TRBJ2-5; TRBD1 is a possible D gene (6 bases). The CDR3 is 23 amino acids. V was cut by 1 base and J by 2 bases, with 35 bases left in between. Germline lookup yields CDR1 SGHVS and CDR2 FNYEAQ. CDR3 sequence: CASSLEVGGLGTQSKANQETQYF. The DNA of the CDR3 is TGTGCCAGCAGCTTAGAGGTTGGGGGCCTGGGGACGCAATCAAAAGCTAATCAAGAGACCCAGTACTTC.

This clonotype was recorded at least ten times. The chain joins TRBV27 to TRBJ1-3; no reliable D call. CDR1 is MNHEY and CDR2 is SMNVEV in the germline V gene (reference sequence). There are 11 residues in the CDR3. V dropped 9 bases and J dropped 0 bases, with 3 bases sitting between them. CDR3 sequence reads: CASSSGNTIYF. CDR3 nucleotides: TGTGCCAGTTCCTCTGGAAACACCATATATTTT.

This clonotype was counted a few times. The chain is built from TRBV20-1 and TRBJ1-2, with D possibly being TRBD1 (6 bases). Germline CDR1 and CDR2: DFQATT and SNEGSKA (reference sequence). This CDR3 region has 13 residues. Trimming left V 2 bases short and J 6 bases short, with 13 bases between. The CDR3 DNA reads TGCAGTGCTAGACCGACAGGTGGTGATGGCTACACCTTC. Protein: CSARPTGGDGYTF.

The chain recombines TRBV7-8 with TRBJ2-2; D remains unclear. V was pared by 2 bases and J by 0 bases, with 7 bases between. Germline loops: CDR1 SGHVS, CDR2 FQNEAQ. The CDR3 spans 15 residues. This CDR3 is CASSLQAANTGELFF. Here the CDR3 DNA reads TGTGCCAGCAGCTTACAGGCCGCGAACACCGGGGAGCTGTTTTTT.

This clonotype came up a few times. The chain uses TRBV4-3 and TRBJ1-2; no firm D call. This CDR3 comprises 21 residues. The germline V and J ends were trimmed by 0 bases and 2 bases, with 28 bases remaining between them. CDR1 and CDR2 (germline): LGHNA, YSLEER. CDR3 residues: CASSQDYPRVSDRNANYGYTF. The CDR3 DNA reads TGCGCCAGCAGCCAAGATTACCCCAGAGTTTCGGACCGCAACGCCAACTATGGCTACACCTTC.

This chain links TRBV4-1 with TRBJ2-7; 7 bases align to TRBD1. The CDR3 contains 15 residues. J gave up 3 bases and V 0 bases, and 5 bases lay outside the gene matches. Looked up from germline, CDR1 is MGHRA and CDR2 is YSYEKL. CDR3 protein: CASSQEVGTVYEQYF. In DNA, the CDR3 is TGCGCCAGCAGCCAAGAAGTTGGGACAGTCTACGAGCAGTACTTC.

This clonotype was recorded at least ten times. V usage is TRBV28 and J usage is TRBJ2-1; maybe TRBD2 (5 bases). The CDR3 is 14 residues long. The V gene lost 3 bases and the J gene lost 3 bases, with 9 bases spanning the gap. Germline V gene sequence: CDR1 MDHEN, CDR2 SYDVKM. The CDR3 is CASSLASLYNEQFF. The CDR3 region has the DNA TGTGCCAGCAGTTTGGCTAGCCTCTACAATGAGCAGTTCTTC.

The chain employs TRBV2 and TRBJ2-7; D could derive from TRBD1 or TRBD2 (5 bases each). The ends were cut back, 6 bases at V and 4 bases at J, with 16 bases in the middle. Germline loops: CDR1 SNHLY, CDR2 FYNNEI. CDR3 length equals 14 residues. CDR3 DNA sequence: TGTGCCAGCAGCGCCGGGACCAACAAATACGAGCAGTACTTC. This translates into CASSAGTNKYEQYF.

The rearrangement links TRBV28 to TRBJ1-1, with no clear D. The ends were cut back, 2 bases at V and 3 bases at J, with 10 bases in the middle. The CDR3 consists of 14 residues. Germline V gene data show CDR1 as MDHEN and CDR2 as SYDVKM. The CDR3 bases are TGTGCCAGCAGTTTACCCGGGAGTCACACTGAAGCTTTCTTT. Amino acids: CASSLPGSHTEAFF. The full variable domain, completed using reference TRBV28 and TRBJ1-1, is DVKVTQSSRYLVKRTGEKVFLECVQDMDHENMFWYRQDPGLGLRLIYFSYDVKMKEKGDIPEGYSVSREKKERFSLILESASTNQTSMYLCASSLPGSHTEAFFGQGTRLTVV.

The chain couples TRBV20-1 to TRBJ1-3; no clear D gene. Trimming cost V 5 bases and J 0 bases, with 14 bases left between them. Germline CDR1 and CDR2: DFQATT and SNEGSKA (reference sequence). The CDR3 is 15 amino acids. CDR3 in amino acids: CSAGPPPGSGNTIYF. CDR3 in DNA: TGCAGTGCTGGACCCCCACCGGGCTCTGGAAACACCATATATTTT.

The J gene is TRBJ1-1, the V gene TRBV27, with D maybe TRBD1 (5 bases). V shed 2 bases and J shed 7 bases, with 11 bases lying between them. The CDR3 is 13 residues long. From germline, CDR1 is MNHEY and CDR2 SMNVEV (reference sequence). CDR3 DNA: TGTGCCAGCAGTTTAGCCCCGGGGCGTGAAGCTTTCTTT. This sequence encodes CASSLAPGREAFF.

DNA of the CDR3: TGCAGTGCTAGAGTACGGGACAGCTGGCCCGGGGAGCTGTTTTTT. As protein: CSARVRDSWPGELFF. The chain carries TRBV20-1 and TRBJ2-2; TRBD1 aligns across 7 bases. From germline, CDR1 is DFQATT and CDR2 SNEGSKA (reference sequence). The CDR3 length is 15 residues. Unmatched junction bases numbered 8, after V lost 1 base and J lost 6 bases.

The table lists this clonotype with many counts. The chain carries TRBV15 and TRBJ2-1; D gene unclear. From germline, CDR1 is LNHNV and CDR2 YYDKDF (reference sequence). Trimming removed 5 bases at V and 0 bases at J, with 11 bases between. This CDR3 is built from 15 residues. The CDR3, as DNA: TGTGCCACCAGCGAAGACTTGCGCTCCTACAATGAGCAGTTCTTC. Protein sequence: CATSEDLRSYNEQFF. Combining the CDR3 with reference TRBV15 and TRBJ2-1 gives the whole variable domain DAMVIQNPRYQVTQFGKPVTLSCSQTLNHNVMYWYQQKSSQAPKLLFHYYDKDFNNEADTPDNFQSRRPNTSFCFLDIRSPGLGDTAMYLCATSEDLRSYNEQFFGPGTRLTVL.

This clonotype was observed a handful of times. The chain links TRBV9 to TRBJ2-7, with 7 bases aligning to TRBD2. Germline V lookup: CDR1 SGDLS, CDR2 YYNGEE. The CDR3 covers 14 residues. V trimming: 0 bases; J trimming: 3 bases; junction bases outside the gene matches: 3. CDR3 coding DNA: TGTGCCAGCAGCGTAGGTAGCGGGCGCTACGAGCAGTACTTC. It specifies CASSVGSGRYEQYF.

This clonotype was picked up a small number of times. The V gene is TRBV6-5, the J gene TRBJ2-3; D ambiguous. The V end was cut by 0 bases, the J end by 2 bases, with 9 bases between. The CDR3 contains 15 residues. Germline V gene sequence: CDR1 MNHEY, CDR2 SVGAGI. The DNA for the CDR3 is TGTGCCAGCAGTTACTCCGGGCAACCCACAGATACGCAGTATTTT. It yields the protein CASSYSGQPTDTQYF.

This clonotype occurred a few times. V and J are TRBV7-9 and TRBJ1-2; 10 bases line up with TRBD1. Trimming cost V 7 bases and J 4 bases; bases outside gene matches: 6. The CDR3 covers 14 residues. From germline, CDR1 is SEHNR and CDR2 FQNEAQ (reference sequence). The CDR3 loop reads CASNGDRGGYGYTF. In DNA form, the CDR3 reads TGTGCCAGCAACGGGGACAGGGGAGGCTATGGCTACACCTTC.

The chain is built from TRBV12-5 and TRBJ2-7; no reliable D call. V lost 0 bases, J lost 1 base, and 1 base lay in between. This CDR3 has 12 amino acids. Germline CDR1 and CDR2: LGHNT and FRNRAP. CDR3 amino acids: CASGLVSYEQYF. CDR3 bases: TGTGCTAGTGGTTTGGTATCCTACGAGCAGTACTTC.

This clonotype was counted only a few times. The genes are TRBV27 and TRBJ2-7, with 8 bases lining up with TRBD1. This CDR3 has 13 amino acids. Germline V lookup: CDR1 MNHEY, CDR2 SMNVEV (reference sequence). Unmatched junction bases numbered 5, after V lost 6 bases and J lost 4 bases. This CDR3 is CASSSTGAYEQYF. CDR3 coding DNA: TGTGCCAGCAGCTCGACAGGGGCATACGAGCAGTACTTC.

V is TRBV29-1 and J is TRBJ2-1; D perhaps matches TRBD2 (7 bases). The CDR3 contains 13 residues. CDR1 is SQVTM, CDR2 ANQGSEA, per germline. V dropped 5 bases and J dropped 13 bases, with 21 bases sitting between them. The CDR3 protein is CSVLGGGDVGQFF. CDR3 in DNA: TGCAGCGTTTTAGGGGGAGGGGACGTCGGTCAGTTCTTC.

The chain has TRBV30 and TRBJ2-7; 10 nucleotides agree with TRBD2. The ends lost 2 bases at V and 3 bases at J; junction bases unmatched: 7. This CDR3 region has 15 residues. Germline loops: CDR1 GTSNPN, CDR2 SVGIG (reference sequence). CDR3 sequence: CAWSFTSGEHYEQYF. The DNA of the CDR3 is TGTGCCTGGAGTTTCACTAGCGGGGAACACTACGAGCAGTACTTC. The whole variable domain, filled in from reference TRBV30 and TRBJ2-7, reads SQTIHQWPATLVQPVGSPLSLECTVEGTSNPNLYWYRQAAGRGLQLLFYSVGIGQISSEVPQNLSASRPQDRQFILSSKKLLLSDSGFYLCAWSFTSGEHYEQYFGPGTRLTVT.

This CDR3 reads CASSFSNGFNEQFF. The CDR3, as DNA: TGTGCCAGCAGTTTTAGTAACGGGTTCAATGAGCAGTTCTTC. The gene calls are TRBV27 and TRBJ2-1; D call uncertain. This CDR3 has 14 residues. Germline loops: CDR1 MNHEY, CDR2 SMNVEV (reference sequence). V lost 3 bases and J lost 6, with 12 bases in between.

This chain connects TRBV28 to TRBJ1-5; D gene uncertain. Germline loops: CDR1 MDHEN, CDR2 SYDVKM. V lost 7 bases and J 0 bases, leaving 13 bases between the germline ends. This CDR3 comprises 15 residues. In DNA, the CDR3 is TGTGCCAGCAAAGTTCCGGAATATAGCAATCAGCCCCAGCATTTT. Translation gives CASKVPEYSNQPQHF.